A selection of T cell receptor beta chains follows, all from one sample in a study of blood T cell repertoires in COVID-19. TCRdb's table, derived via immunoSEQ multiplex PCR, lists solely in-frame clones and lacks some. The repertoire holds 100,000 to 150,000 clones, with roughly four fifths as singletons. The sequenced sample was peripheral blood. Receptor source: a human donor in a cohort sampled during active COVID-19. Each CDR3 is given with its conserved first and last residue. A D gene is named only where the DNA matches it firmly. Only some rows state a clone size, as once, few, many or a class for expanded clones.

>-|-|TRBV15|TRBJ2-1
TGTGCCACCAGCCCTCGAGGGGGATCCCTCGGGAATGAGCAGTTCTTC
CATSPRGGSLGNEQFF
>TRBD1|-|TRBV19|TRBJ1-3
TGTGCCAGTAAGCGGGGAGACAGGGGCCCTGGAAACACCATATATTTT
CASKRGDRGPGNTIYF
>TRBD1|once|TRBV27|TRBJ2-2
TGTGCCAGCAGTTCATACTCAAATACCGGGACAGGGGGTCGGACCGGGGAGCTGTTTTTT
CASSSYSNTGTGGRTGELFF
>-|once|TRBV29-1|TRBJ2-7
TGCAGCGTTGAGGCGGCAGGGAACACCTACGAGCAGTACTTC
CSVEAAGNTYEQYF
>-|-|TRBV24-1|TRBJ1-4
TGTGCCACCAGTGAAAGAAACAGGGCAGGCACTAATGAAAAACTGTTTTTT
CATSERNRAGTNEKLFF
>-|-|TRBV7-6|TRBJ2-7
TGTGCCAGCAGTTCCCTAAGGGAGGGGGAGAGCGAGCAGTACTTC
CASSSLREGESEQYF
>TRBD1|-|TRBV28|TRBJ1-4
TGTGCCAGCAGGCGACAGGGGGGGGGTGAAAAACTGTTTTTT
CASRRQGGGEKLFF
>-|-|TRBV19|TRBJ1-3
TGTGCCAGTAGTATATGGTCTGGTGACGGGAACACCATATATTTT
CASSIWSGDGNTIYF
>TRBD1|-|TRBV11-2|TRBJ2-5
TGTGCCAGCAGCCGATCGACAGGGAGTTTTGAGACCCAGTACTTC
CASSRSTGSFETQYF
>-|-|TRBV28|TRBJ1-4
TGTGCCAGCAGCCCTGTGGACAGCCCAAATGAAAAACTGTTTTTT
CASSPVDSPNEKLFF
>TRBD1|few|TRBV5-1|TRBJ1-1
TGCGCCAGCAGAACCGGGACAGGGGGTTTTGAAGCTTTCTTT
CASRTGTGGFEAFF
>-|-|TRBV7-2|TRBJ2-5
TGTGCCAGCAGCTTAGGCCTACAGGGTCCCCAAGAGACCCAGTACTTC
CASSLGLQGPQETQYF
>-|few|TRBV6-1|TRBJ1-2
TGTGCCAGCAGTGAATGGAGTCAGAACTATGGCTACACCTTC
CASSEWSQNYGYTF
>-|few|TRBV5-4|TRBJ2-2
TGTGCCAGCAGCTCGGTACCCGGGACTTATACCGGGGAGCTGTTTTTT
CASSSVPGTYTGELFF
>TRBD1|once|TRBV3-1/TRBV3-2|TRBJ2-1
TGTGCCAGCAGCCAAGGACAGGGCTACAATGAGCAGTTCTTC
CASSQGQGYNEQFF
>-|-|TRBV6-5|TRBJ1-1
TGTGCCAGCATCCCCGGGGGAAGCTTGGAAGAAGCTTTCTTT
CASIPGGSLEEAFF
>TRBD2|-|TRBV4-2|TRBJ2-7
TGTGCCAGCAGCCAAGCCGCGGGGGGGAGCTCCTACGAGCAGTACTTC
CASSQAAGGSSYEQYF
>TRBD1|-|TRBV6-6|TRBJ2-7
TGTGCCAGCAGTTACGCCCTGACAGGGGGCTCCTACGAGCAGTACTTC
CASSYALTGGSYEQYF
>-|-|TRBV2|TRBJ1-5
TGTGCCAGCAGTGAAGAACAGGGTGGTTCATCGCATTTT
CASSEEQGGSSHF
>TRBD1|-|TRBV19|TRBJ2-1
TGTGCCAGTAGTATAGGGGACAGGGCCCACAATGAGCAGTTCTTC
CASSIGDRAHNEQFF
>TRBD1|once|TRBV29-1|TRBJ2-3
TGCAGCGTTGCCGGGGACAGGGGGCGAGGTACCGATACGCAGTATTTT
CSVAGDRGRGTDTQYF
>TRBD2|few|TRBV9|TRBJ2-2
TGTGCCAGCAGCGTACGAGTAGCGGGGATTTTGAACACCGGGGAGCTGTTTTTT
CASSVRVAGILNTGELFF
>-|-|TRBV6-5|TRBJ2-7
TGTGCCAGCAGCCAAGGGGGTCGAGAGCAGTACTTC
CASSQGGREQYF
>-|-|TRBV7-2|TRBJ2-3
TGTGCCAGCAGCCTAGACAATGGCGGGTATACGCAGTATTTT
CASSLDNGGYTQYF
>-|-|TRBV6-5|TRBJ2-3
TGTGCCAGCAGCTTTAAAGGGGGTAAAGATACGCAGTATTTT
CASSFKGGKDTQYF
>-|-|TRBV2|TRBJ2-7
TGTGCCAGAAGAGAATCGGGCGAGCAGTACTTC
CARRESGEQYF
>TRBD1|-|TRBV2|TRBJ1-5
TGTGCCAGCAGTTCGGGACAGCGGAATAGCAATCAGCCCCAGCATTTT
CASSSGQRNSNQPQHF
>-|-|TRBV3-1/TRBV3-2|TRBJ1-3
TGTGCCAGCAGCCAAGGGAGGAGCTCTGGAAACACCATATATTTT
CASSQGRSSGNTIYF
>-|-|TRBV6-5|TRBJ2-3
TGTGCCAGCAGAAATCTAGCCCGCACAGATACGCAGTATTTT
CASRNLARTDTQYF